This entry is about one T cell receptor beta chain. The antigen remains undetermined. Via MiXCR, TCRdb re-called the 5' RACE reads, giving one row per CDR3 protein. In the table there are some 730,000 distinct CDR3 sequences, around a sixth of which are singletons. The sample is drawn from a study of identical twins. General study findings and limits: Within cord blood, abundant beta clonotypes carried fewer insertions, but memory repertoires showed no such trend.

Trimming cost V 2 bases and J 0 bases; bases outside gene matches: 1. Germline lookup yields CDR1 MNHEY and CDR2 SVGAGI. The CDR3 spans 15 residues. This same sample was also taken into another study, of T cells expressing NK-cell markers. Per that study: Source material for TCR beta repertoires consisted of sorted CD3+CD56+NKG2C+, CD3+CD56+NKG2C- and CD3+CD56-NKG2C+ T cells.

The rearrangement uses TRBV6-5 and TRBJ1-1; 9 bases fit TRBD1. This receptor was obtained from a woman aged 18-29 years in good health. The sequencing input was PBMCs. DNA of the CDR3: TGTGCCAGCAGTTACGGACAGGGGTTGAACACTGAAGCTTTCTTT. This translates into CASSYGQGLNTEAFF.